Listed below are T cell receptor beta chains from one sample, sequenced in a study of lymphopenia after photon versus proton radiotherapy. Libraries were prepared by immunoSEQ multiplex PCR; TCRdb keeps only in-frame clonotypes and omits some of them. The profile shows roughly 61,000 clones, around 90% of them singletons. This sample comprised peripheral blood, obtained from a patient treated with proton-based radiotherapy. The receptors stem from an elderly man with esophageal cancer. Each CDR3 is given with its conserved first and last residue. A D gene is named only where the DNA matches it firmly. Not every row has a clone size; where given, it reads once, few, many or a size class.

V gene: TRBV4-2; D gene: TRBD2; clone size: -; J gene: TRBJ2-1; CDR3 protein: CASSREGGLAGSYNEQFF; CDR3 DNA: TGTGCCAGCAGCCGCGAAGGGGGGCTAGCGGGGTCCTACAATGAGCAGTTCTTC
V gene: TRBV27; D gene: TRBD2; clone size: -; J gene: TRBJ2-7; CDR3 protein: CASSQLAGAYEQYF; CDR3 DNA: TGTGCCAGCAGCCAACTAGCGGGAGCCTACGAGCAGTACTTC
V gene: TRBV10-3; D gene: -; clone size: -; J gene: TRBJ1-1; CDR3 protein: CAIRPRGGGMNTEAFF; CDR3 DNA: TGTGCCATCAGGCCACGGGGTGGCGGGATGAACACTGAAGCTTTCTTT
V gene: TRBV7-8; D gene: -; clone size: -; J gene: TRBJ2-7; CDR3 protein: CASSTPGSYEQYF; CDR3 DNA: TGTGCCAGCAGCACCCCAGGGTCCTACGAGCAGTACTTC
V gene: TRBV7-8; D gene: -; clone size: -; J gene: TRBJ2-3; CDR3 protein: CASSLPRMGGTDTQYF; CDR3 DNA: TGTGCCAGCAGCTTACCCCGCATGGGAGGCACAGATACGCAGTATTTT
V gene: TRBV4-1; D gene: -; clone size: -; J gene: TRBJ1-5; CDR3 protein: CASSPSGASNQPQHF; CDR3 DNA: TGCGCCAGCAGCCCCTCCGGGGCAAGCAATCAGCCCCAGCATTTT
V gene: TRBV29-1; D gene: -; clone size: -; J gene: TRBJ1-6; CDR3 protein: CRTLGGAGSPLHF; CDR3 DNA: TGCAGGACGCTGGGGGGGGCAGGCTCACCCCTCCACTTT
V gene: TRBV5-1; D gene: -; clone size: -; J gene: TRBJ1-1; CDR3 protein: CASRGQGNTEAFF; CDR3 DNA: TGCGCCAGCAGAGGGCAGGGGAACACTGAAGCTTTCTTT
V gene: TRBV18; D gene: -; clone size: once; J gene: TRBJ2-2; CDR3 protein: CASSPVRGSAGELFF; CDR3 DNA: TGTGCCAGCTCACCAGTACGGGGGAGTGCCGGGGAGCTGTTTTTT
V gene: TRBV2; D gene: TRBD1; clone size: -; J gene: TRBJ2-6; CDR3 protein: CASVRGPGANVLTF; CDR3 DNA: TGTGCCAGCGTGAGGGGGCCTGGGGCCAACGTCCTGACTTTC
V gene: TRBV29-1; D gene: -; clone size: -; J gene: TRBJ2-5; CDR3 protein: CSVAQGGVLYQETQYF; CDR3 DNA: TGCAGCGTAGCCCAGGGTGGGGTCTTGTACCAAGAGACCCAGTACTTC
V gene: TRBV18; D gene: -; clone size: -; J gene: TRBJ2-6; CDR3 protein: CASSPPGAQGGANVLTF; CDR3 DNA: TGTGCCAGCTCACCACCGGGGGCTCAGGGAGGGGCCAACGTCCTGACTTTC
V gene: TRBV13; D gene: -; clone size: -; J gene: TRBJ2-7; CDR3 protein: CASSPRRGGIYEQYF; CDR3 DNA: TGTGCCAGCAGCCCACGGCGGGGAGGCATCTACGAGCAGTACTTC
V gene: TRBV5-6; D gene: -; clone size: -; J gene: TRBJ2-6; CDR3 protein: CASSSPWHSPLSGANVLTF; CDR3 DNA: TGTGCCAGCAGCAGCCCGTGGCACTCCCCTCTCTCTGGGGCCAACGTCCTGACTTTC
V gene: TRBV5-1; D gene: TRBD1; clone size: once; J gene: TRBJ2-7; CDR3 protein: CASSWDRAYEQYF; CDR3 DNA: TGCGCCAGCAGCTGGGACAGGGCCTACGAGCAGTACTTC
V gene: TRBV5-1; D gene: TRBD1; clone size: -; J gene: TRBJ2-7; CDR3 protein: CASSFIGQAGSYEQYF; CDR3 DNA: TGCGCCAGCAGCTTTATAGGACAGGCCGGCTCCTACGAGCAGTACTTC
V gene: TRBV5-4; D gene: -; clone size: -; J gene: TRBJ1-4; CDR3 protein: CASSGGGGNSNEKLFF; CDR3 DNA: TGTGCCAGCAGTGGGGGCGGGGGAAACTCTAATGAAAAACTGTTTTTT
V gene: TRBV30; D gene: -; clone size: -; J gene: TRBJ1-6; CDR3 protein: CAWDRDGNNSPLHF; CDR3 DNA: TGTGCCTGGGACCGGGACGGTAATAATTCACCCCTCCACTTT
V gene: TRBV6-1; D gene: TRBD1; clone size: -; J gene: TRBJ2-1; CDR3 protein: CASSGSGTGPYNEQFF; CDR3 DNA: TGTGCCAGCAGTGGTTCCGGGACAGGACCCTACAATGAGCAGTTCTTC
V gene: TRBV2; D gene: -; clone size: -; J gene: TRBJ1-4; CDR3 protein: CASERQVVGEKLFF; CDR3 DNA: TGTGCCAGCGAGAGACAGGTGGTTGGTGAAAAACTGTTTTTT
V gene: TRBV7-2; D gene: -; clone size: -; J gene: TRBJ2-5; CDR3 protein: CASSFSQETQYF; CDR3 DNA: TGTGCCAGCAGCTTCAGCCAAGAGACCCAGTACTTC
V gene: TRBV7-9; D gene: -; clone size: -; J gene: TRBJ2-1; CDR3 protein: CASSWGGGTVGEQFF; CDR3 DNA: TGTGCCAGCAGCTGGGGCGGGGGCACAGTGGGTGAGCAGTTCTTC
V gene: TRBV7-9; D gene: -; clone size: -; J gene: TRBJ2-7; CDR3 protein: CASRPGQEGHEQYF; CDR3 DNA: TGTGCCAGCAGACCGGGCCAGGAGGGACACGAGCAGTACTTC
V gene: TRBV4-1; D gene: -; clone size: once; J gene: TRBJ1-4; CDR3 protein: CASSLRFGREKLFF; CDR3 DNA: TGCGCCAGCAGCCTAAGGTTTGGGAGGGAAAAACTGTTTTTT
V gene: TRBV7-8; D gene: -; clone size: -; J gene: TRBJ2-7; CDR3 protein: CASSLRVMKPYEQYF; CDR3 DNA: TGTGCCAGCAGCTTACGGGTCATGAAGCCCTACGAGCAGTACTTC
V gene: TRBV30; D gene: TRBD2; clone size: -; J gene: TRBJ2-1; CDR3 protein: CAWSQQARGDNEQFF; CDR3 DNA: TGTGCCTGGAGTCAACAGGCGCGGGGGGACAATGAGCAGTTCTTC
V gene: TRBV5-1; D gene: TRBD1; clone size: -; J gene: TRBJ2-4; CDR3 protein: CASSLFGTGGRQNIQYF; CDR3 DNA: TGCGCCAGCAGCTTGTTCGGGACAGGGGGCCGTCAAAACATTCAGTACTTC
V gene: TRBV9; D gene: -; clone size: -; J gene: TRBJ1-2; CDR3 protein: CASSELKKGLPYGYTF; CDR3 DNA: TGTGCCAGCAGCGAGCTCAAGAAAGGGCTCCCCTATGGCTACACCTTC
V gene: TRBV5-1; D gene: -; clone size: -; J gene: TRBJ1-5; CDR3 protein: CASSPSGDFSNQPQHF; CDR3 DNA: TGCGCCAGCAGCCCTTCAGGGGATTTTAGCAATCAGCCCCAGCATTTT
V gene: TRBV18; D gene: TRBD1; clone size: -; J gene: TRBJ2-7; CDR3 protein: CASSAGTGDEQYF; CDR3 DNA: TGTGCCAGCTCGGCCGGGACAGGGGACGAGCAGTACTTC
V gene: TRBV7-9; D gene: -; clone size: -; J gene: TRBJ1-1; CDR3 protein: CASSSRQMGTEAFF; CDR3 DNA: TGTGCCAGCAGCTCTCGACAGATGGGCACTGAAGCTTTCTTT
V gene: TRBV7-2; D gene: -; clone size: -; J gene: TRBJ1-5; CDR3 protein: CASSLVWGNQPQHF; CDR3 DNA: TGTGCCAGCAGCTTAGTGTGGGGCAATCAGCCCCAGCATTTT
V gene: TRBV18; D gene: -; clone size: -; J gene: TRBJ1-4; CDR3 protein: CASSRTSRANEKLFF; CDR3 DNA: TGTGCCAGCTCACGGACCTCACGAGCTAATGAAAAACTGTTTTTT
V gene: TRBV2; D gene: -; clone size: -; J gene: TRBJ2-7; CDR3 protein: CASSLSQTYEQYF; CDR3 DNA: TGTGCCAGCTCCTTGTCCCAGACCTACGAGCAGTACTTC
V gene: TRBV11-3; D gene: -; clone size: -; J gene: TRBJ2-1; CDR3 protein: CASSLSGASYNEQFF; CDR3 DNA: TGTGCCAGCAGCTTATCGGGTGCGTCCTACAATGAGCAGTTCTTC
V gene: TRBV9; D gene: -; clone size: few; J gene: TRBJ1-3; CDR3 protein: CASSALQGPGNTIYF; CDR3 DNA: TGTGCCAGCAGCGCATTACAGGGTCCTGGAAACACCATATATTTT
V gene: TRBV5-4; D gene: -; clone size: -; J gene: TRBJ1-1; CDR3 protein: CASSKDTEAFF; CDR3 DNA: TGTGCCAGCAGCAAGGACACTGAAGCTTTCTTT
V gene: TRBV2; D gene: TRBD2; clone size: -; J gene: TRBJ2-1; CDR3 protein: CASHLLAGGGDEQFF; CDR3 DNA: TGTGCCAGCCATTTACTAGCGGGAGGGGGAGATGAGCAGTTCTTC
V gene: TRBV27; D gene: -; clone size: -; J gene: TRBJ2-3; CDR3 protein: CASSLGQILDTQYF; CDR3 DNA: TGTGCCAGCAGTTTAGGACAGATACTAGATACGCAGTATTTT
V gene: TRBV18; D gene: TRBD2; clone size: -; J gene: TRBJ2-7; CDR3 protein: CASSSFSGGAHEQYF; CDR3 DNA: TGTGCCAGCTCATCGTTTAGCGGGGGGGCCCACGAGCAGTACTTC
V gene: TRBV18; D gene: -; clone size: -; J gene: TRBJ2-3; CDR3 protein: CASSPRVEPSTDTQYF; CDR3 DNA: TGTGCCAGCTCACCAAGAGTGGAACCCAGCACAGATACGCAGTATTTT